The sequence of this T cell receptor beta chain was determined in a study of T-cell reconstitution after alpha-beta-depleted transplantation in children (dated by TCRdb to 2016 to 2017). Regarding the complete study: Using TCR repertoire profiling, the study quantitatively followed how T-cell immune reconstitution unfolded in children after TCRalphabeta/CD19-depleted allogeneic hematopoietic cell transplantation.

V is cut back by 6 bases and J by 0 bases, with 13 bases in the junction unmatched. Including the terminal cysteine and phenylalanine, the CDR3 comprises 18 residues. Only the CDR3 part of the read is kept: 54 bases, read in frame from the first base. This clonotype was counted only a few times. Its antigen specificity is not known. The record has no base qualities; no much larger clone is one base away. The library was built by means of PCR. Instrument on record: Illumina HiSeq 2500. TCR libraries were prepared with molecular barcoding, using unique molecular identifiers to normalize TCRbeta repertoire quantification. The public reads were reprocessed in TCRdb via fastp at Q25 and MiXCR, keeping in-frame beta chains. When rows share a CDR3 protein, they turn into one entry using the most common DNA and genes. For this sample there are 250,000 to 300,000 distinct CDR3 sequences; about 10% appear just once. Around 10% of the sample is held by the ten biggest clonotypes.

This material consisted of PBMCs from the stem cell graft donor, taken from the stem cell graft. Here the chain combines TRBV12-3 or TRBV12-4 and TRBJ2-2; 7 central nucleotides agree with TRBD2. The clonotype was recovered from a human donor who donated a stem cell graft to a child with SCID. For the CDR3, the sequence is CASSQPIGGWTNTGELFF. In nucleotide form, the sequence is TGTGCCAGCAGCCAACCGATCGGGGGGTGGACGAACACCGGGGAGCTGTTTTTT.